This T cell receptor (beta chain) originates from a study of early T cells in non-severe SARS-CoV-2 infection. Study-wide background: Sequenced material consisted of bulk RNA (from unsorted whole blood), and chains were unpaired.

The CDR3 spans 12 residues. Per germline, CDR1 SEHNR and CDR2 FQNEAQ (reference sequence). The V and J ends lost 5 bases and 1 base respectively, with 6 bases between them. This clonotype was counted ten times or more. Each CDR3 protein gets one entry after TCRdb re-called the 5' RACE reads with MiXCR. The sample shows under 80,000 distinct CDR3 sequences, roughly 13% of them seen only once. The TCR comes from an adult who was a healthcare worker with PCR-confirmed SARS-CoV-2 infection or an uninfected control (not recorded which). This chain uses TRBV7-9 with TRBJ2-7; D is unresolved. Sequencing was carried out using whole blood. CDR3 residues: CASSLTSYEQYF. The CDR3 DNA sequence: TGTGCCAGCAGCCTTACATCCTACGAGCAGTACTTC.